The TCR beta chain described here comes from a study of blood T cell repertoires in COVID-19. The repertoire was sequenced with immunoSEQ multiplex PCR; TCRdb's copy has only in-frame clones and lacks some. The sample holds 330,000 or so clones; roughly 89% are singletons and the top ten take 7.5% to 10%. V was shortened by 0 bases and J by 7 bases, with 16 bases between the two germline ends. CDR1 and CDR2 from the germline V gene are SGHNT and YYREEE (reference sequence). The length of the CDR3 is 15 residues. Sequencing was performed on peripheral blood. The receptor was isolated from a man between 25 and 39 years old with COVID-19, enrolled during active disease. This chain links TRBV5-4 with TRBJ1-2; TRBD1 is a possible D gene (6 bases). CDR3 DNA: TGTGCCAGCAGCTTGGATGAGCTGGGGGCAGGTGGCTACACCTTC. Its translation is CASSLDELGAGGYTF.